Described below is a single T cell receptor (beta chain) sequence and its context. In the original workflow: Estimation of nucleated cell counts was performed using reference gene primer amplification. Sequencing was performed with immunoSEQ multiplex PCR; in TCRdb, only in-frame clones are kept and a portion is missing. V and J calls and clone size are copied from that table; D and trimming were computed from the DNA. The profile shows about 250,000 clones, about 91% of them singletons. This entry is derived from a study of blood T cell repertoires in COVID-19. At the level of the study: T cells, B-cell-depleted T cells, or PBMCs supplied cDNA or gDNA.

Seattle enrolled patients during active infection and tracked them longitudinally. The CDR3 covers 14 residues. Source material: peripheral blood. The origin of this receptor is a woman aged 25 to 39 with COVID-19, enrolled during active disease. This chain uses TRBV21-1 with TRBJ1-2; the table gives TRBD1 as D, unverified against the DNA. TRBV21-1 is an annotated pseudogene. CDR3 coding DNA: TGTGCCAGCGTAACCCAGGGGGCGAGTAATGGCTACACCTTC. As protein: CASVTQGASNGYTF.